This passage covers 7 T cell receptor beta chains from one sample sequenced in a study of cytomegalovirus exposure and HLA in healthy donors. PCR amplification relied on 60 Vbeta primers (plus 13 Jbeta primers). This table comes from immunoSEQ multiplex PCR, and its TCRdb copy is limited to in-frame clones, with some not included. The table lists about 190,000 clones, about 69% of them singletons. The source material was PBMCs. These TCRs come from a young man in good health and CMV-seropositive.

V is TRBV28 and J is TRBJ1-1, with 8 bases identical to TRBD1. The germline V gene encodes CDR1 MDHEN and CDR2 SYDVKM. V was pared by 6 bases and J by 5 bases, with 11 bases of the junction left unmatched. The CDR3 is 15 residues long. The CDR3 protein is CASSQDRVPGTEAFF. The CDR3 DNA reads TGTGCCAGCAGCCAGGACAGGGTTCCGGGGACTGAAGCTTTCTTT.

The chain recombines TRBV7-6 with TRBJ2-1; TRBD1 matches 9 bases. Germline trimming cut 4 bases from V and 4 bases from J; bases unmatched to any gene: 5. Germline loops: CDR1 SGHVS, CDR2 FNYEAQ. The CDR3 sequence is 15 residues long. This chain's CDR3 is CASSSQGALYNEQFF. The CDR3 DNA follows: TGTGCCAGCAGCTCACAGGGGGCTTTGTACAATGAGCAGTTCTTC.

The V call is TRBV19, the J call TRBJ2-1; TRBD1 agrees at 9 bases. The CDR3 has 14 residues. With 6 bases clipped from V and 6 bases from J, the junction kept 6 bases outside the gene matches. Germline CDR1 reads LNHDA; CDR2 reads SQIVND (reference sequence). CDR3 DNA: TGTGCCAGTAGCATGGGACAGGGACCCAATGAGCAGTTCTTC. Its translation is CASSMGQGPNEQFF.

This chain links TRBV14 with TRBJ2-5; the match to TRBD2 covers 8 bases. Per germline, CDR1 SGHDN and CDR2 FVKESK. CDR3 length: 18 amino acids. Trimming took 3 bases from V and 2 from J; bases not matched to a gene: 14. The CDR3 DNA reads as TGTGCCAGCAGCCATCGGGGTAGCGGGATTTGGGAGCAAGAGACCCAGTACTTC. As protein: CASSHRGSGIWEQETQYF.

This clone was recorded a few times. At the DNA level, this CDR3 is encoded by other sequences in the same sample as well. This chain uses TRBV18 with TRBJ2-7; D ambiguous. CDR1 is KGHSH, CDR2 LQKENI, per germline. CDR3 length equals 13 residues. The germline V and J ends were trimmed by 0 bases and 3 bases, with 6 bases remaining between them. The CDR3 region has the DNA TGTGCCAGCTCACCACCGAGCCACTACGAGCAGTACTTC. Protein: CASSPPSHYEQYF.

The CDR3 loop is CASSEGQGAWGNQPQHF. The CDR3, as DNA: TGTGCCAGCAGTGAGGGACAGGGGGCTTGGGGCAATCAGCCCCAGCATTTT. The chain links TRBV27 to TRBJ1-5, with 12 bases lining up with TRBD1. V lost 5 bases, J lost 2 bases, and 7 bases stayed unmatched. Germline-derived CDR1 and CDR2 are MNHEY and SMNVEV (reference sequence). The CDR3 runs to 17 residues.

V and J are TRBV4-3 and TRBJ2-6; D is uncertain. The CDR3 sequence is 13 residues long. Germline V gives CDR1 LGHNA, CDR2 YSLEER. V lost 2 bases to trimming and J lost 4 bases, with 3 bases between them. CDR3 protein: CASSQRGANVLTF. The CDR3 DNA reads TGCGCCAGCAGCCAACGGGGGGCCAACGTCCTGACTTTC.